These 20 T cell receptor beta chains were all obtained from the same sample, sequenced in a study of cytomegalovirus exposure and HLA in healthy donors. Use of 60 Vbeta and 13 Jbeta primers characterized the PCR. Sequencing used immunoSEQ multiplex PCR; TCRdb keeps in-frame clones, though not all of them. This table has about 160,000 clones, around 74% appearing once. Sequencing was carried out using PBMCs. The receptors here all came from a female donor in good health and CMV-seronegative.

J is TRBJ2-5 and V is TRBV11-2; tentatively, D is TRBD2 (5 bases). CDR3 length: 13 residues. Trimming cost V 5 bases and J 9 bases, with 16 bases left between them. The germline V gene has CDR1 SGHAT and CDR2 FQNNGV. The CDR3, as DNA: TGTGCCAGCAGCCGGGATAGAAGTGCCTCCCAGTACTTC. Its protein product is CASSRDRSASQYF.

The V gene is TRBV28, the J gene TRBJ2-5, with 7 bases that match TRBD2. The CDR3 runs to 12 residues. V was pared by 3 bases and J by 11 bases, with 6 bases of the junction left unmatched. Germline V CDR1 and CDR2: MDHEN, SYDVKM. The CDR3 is CASSFNRREQYF. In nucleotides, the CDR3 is TGTGCCAGCAGTTTCAACAGGCGGGAGCAGTACTTC.

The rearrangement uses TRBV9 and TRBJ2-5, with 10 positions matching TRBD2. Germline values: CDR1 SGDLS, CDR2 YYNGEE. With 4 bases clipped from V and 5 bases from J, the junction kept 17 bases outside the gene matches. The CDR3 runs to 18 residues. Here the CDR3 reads CASSPRPASGSFGETQYF. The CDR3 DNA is TGTGCCAGCAGCCCCCGGCCTGCTAGCGGGAGTTTTGGGGAGACCCAGTACTTC.

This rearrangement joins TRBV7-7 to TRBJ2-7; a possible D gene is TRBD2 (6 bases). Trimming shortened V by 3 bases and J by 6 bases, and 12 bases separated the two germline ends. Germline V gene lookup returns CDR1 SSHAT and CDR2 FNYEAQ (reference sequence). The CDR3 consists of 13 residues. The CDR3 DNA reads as TGTGCCAGCAGCTTGGGTAGGGGAGGCGAGCAGTACTTC. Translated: CASSLGRGGEQYF.

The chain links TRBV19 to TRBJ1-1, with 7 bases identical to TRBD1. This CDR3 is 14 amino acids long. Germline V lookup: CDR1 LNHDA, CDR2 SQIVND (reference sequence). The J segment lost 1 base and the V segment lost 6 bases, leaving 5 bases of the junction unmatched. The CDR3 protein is CASSQGGWNTEAFF. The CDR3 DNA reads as TGTGCCAGTAGCCAAGGGGGCTGGAACACTGAAGCTTTCTTT.

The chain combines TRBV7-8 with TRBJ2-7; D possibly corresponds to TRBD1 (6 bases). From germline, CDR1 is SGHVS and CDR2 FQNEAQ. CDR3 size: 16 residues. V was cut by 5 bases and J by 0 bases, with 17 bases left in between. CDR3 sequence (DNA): TGTGCCAGCAGCCGGACCGCCCGGGACACCTCCTACGAGCAGTACTTC. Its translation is CASSRTARDTSYEQYF.

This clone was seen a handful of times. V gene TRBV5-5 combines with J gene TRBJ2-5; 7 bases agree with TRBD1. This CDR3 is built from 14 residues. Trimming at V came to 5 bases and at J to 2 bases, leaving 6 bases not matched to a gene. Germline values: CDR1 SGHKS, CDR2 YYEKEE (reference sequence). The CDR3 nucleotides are TGTGCCAGCAGTTCCCGACAGGGTCAAGAGACCCAGTACTTC. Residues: CASSSRQGQETQYF.

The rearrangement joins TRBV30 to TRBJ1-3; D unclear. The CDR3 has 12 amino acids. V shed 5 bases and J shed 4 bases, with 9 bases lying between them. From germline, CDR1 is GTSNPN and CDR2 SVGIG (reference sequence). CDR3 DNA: TGTGCCTGGTCCGAACAGGGAAACACCATATATTTT. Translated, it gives CAWSEQGNTIYF.

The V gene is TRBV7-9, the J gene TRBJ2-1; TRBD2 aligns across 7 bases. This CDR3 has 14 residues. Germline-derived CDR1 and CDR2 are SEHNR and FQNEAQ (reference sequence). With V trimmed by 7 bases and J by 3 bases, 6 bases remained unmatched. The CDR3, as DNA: TGTGCCAGCAAAGGAGCTAGCGGCTACAATGAGCAGTTCTTC. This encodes CASKGASGYNEQFF.

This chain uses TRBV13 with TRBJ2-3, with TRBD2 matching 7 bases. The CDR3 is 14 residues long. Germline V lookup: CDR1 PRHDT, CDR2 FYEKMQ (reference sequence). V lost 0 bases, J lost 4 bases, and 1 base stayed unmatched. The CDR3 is CASSLGGRADTQYF. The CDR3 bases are TGTGCCAGCAGCTTAGGAGGGAGGGCAGATACGCAGTATTTT.

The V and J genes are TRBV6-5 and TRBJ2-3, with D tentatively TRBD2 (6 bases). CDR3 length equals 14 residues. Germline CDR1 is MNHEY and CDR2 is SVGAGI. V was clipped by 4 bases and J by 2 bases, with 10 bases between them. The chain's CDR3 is CASSSRDSTDTQYF. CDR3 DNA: TGTGCCAGCAGTTCCCGGGACTCCACAGATACGCAGTATTTT.

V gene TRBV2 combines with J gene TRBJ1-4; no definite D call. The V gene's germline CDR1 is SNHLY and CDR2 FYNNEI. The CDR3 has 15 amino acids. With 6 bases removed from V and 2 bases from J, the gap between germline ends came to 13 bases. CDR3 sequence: CASSPFGATNEKLFF. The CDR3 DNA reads TGTGCCAGCAGCCCGTTTGGTGCGACTAATGAAAAACTGTTTTTT.

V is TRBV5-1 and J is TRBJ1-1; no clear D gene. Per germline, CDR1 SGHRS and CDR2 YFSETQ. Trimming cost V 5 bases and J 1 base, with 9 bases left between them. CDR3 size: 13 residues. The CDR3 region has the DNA TGCGCCAGCAGATTTACACGGAACACTGAAGCTTTCTTT. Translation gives CASRFTRNTEAFF.

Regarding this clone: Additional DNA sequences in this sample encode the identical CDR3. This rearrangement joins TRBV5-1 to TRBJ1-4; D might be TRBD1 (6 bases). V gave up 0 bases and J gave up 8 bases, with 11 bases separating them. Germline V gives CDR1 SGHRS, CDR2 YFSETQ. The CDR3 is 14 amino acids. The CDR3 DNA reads TGCGCCAGCAGCTTGGGGGGGCAGGGAGAAAAACTGTTTTTT. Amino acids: CASSLGGQGEKLFF. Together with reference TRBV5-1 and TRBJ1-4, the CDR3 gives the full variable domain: KAGVTQTPRYLIKTRGQQVTLSCSPISGHRSVSWYQQTPGQGLQFLFEYFSETQRNKGNFPGRFSGRQFSNSRSEMNVSTLELGDSALYLCASSLGGQGEKLFFGSGTQLSVL.

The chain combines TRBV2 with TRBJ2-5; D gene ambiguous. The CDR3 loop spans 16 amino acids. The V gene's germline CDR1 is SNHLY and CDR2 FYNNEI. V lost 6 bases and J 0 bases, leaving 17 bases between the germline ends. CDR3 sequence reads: CASRAEIPVYQETQYF. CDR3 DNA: TGTGCCAGCAGGGCGGAGATCCCAGTGTACCAAGAGACCCAGTACTTC.

The CDR3 spells CASSLSGSEGETQYF. The CDR3 region has the DNA TGTGCCAGCAGCTTATCCGGGTCCGAAGGAGAGACCCAGTACTTC. This chain uses TRBV7-9 with TRBJ2-5; D call uncertain. CDR1 and CDR2 (germline): SEHNR, FQNEAQ (reference sequence). This CDR3 contains 15 residues. V gave up 2 bases and J gave up 4 bases, with 14 bases separating them.

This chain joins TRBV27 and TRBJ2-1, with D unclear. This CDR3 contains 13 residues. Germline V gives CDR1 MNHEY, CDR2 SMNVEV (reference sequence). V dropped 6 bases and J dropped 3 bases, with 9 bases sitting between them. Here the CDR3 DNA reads TGTGCCAGCAGACAGTTCGGCTACAATGAGCAGTTCTTC. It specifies CASRQFGYNEQFF.

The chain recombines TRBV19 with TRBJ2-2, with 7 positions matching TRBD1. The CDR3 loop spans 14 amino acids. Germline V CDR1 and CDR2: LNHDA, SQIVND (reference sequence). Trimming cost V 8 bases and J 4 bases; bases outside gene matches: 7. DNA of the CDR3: TGTGCCAGTGCCACAGGGGCGGGCACCGGGGAGCTGTTTTTT. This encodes CASATGAGTGELFF.

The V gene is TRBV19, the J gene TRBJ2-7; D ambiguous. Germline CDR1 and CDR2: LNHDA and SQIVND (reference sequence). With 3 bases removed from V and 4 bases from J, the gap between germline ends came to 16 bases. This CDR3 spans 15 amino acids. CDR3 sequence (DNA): TGTGCCAGTAGTATTGCTGGCGCCGTCGGGTACGAGCAGTACTTC. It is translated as CASSIAGAVGYEQYF.

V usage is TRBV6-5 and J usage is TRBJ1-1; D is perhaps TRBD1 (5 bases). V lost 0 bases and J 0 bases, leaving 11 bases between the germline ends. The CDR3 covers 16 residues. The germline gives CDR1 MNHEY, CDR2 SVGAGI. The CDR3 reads CASSYSRYRMNTEAFF. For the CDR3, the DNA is TGTGCCAGCAGTTACTCGAGGTACAGGATGAACACTGAAGCTTTCTTT.